This is a list of T cell receptor beta chains from one sample in a study of OX40 agonist ivuxolimab in advanced cancers. Clones were read by immunoSEQ multiplex PCR, and TCRdb kept only the in-frame ones, dropping some. There are approximately 98,000 clones in the sample; approximately 84% occur only once, and around 5.9% lies in the top ten. The starting material was CD4+ or CD8+ T cells sorted from blood, obtained in a trial of the OX40 agonist ivuxolimab. The receptors shown here come from an adult with an advanced solid tumor such as melanoma, head and neck, liver or kidney cancer. The CDR3 runs from the conserved cysteine through the conserved F or W. A D gene is named only where the DNA matches it firmly. Clone sizes are given selectively: once, few, many, or a class where the clone is expanded.

CDR3 length | clone size | J gene | D gene | V gene | CDR3 protein | CDR3 DNA
16 | NA | TRBJ2-7 | TRBD2 | TRBV7-2 | CASSQDWLAGAYEQYF | TGTGCCAGCAGCCAAGATTGGCTAGCGGGCGCCTACGAGCAGTACTTC
16 | once | TRBJ2-3 | TRBD1 | TRBV18 | CASSPLGQGAADTQYF | TGTGCCAGCTCACCACTAGGACAGGGTGCCGCAGATACGCAGTATTTT
14 | once | TRBJ1-1 | NA | TRBV10-2 | CASSESTDNTEAFF | TGCGCCAGCAGTGAGTCCACAGACAACACTGAAGCTTTCTTT
12 | NA | TRBJ2-4 | NA | TRBV18 | CASSPTPDIQYF | TGTGCCAGCTCCCCTACCCCTGACATTCAGTACTTC
13 | NA | TRBJ1-2 | NA | TRBV4-1 | CASSQSGAEGYTF | TGCGCCAGCAGCCAATCGGGGGCGGAGGGCTACACCTTC
12 | NA | TRBJ2-7 | NA | TRBV14 | CASSQVLGRQYF | TGTGCCAGCAGCCAAGTCCTGGGGAGGCAGTACTTC
13 | NA | TRBJ1-1 | NA | TRBV14 | CASSQDLTDEAFF | TGTGCCAGCAGCCAAGATCTGACGGATGAAGCTTTCTTT
14 | NA | TRBJ1-1 | NA | TRBV15 | CATSRDRVESEAFF | TGTGCCACCAGCAGAGATCGTGTAGAGTCTGAAGCTTTCTTT
13 | NA | TRBJ1-1 | NA | TRBV7-2 | CASSFRMNTEAFF | TGTGCCAGCAGCTTCCGGATGAACACTGAAGCTTTCTTT
15 | NA | TRBJ2-7 | TRBD1 | TRBV29-1 | CSVLRGTGGTYEQYF | TGCAGCGTCCTTAGAGGGACAGGAGGAACCTACGAGCAGTACTTC
14 | NA | TRBJ2-7 | NA | TRBV4-1 | CASSDPATHYEQYF | TGCGCCAGCAGCGACCCGGCCACTCATTACGAGCAGTACTTC
11 | NA | TRBJ2-4 | NA | TRBV2 | CASMKADIQYF | TGTGCCAGCATGAAGGCGGACATTCAGTACTTC
14 | NA | TRBJ2-7 | TRBD2 | TRBV6-6 | CASRGLAGENEQYF | TGTGCCAGCAGGGGGCTAGCGGGAGAGAACGAGCAGTACTTC
14 | NA | TRBJ1-1 | NA | TRBV15 | CATSPRGFNTEAFF | TGTGCCACCAGCCCTCGGGGGTTTAACACTGAAGCTTTCTTT
15 | NA | TRBJ2-3 | TRBD2 | TRBV5-1 | CASSGLAGEGDTQYF | TGCGCCAGCAGTGGGTTGGCGGGGGAAGGGGATACGCAGTATTTT
14 | NA | TRBJ1-4 | NA | TRBV5-6 | CASSLKGESEKLFF | TGTGCCAGCAGCTTGAAGGGGGAGAGTGAAAAACTGTTTTTT
14 | NA | TRBJ2-1 | NA | TRBV18 | CASSPPAVYNEQFF | TGTGCCAGCTCACCCCCGGCCGTTTACAATGAGCAGTTCTTC
14 | NA | TRBJ2-7 | TRBD1 | TRBV7-2 | CASSAGQGVYEQYF | TGTGCCAGCAGCGCGGGACAGGGGGTCTACGAGCAGTACTTC
14 | few | TRBJ1-6 | NA | TRBV30 | CAWSAGPPNSPLHF | TGTGCCTGGAGTGCCGGACCGCCGAATTCACCCCTCCACTTT
15 | once | TRBJ2-5 | NA | TRBV5-1 | CASSFEGGPLETQYF | TGCGCCAGCAGCTTTGAGGGGGGGCCTCTAGAGACCCAGTACTTC
17 | NA | TRBJ1-4 | TRBD1 | TRBV30 | CAWSKRQGVTTNEKLFF | TGTGCCTGGAGTAAAAGACAGGGGGTAACAACTAATGAAAAACTGTTTTTT
11 | NA | TRBJ1-1 | NA | TRBV14 | CASSQFREAFF | TGTGCCAGCAGCCAGTTCAGAGAAGCTTTCTTT
13 | NA | TRBJ2-7 | NA | TRBV5-1 | CASSLHSPYEQYF | TGCGCCAGCAGCTTACACTCGCCCTACGAGCAGTACTTC
13 | once | TRBJ2-5 | TRBD2 | TRBV29-1 | CSVGPGGQETQYF | TGCAGCGTGGGACCGGGAGGCCAAGAGACCCAGTACTTC
13 | NA | TRBJ1-1 | NA | TRBV7-8 | CASRARASTEAFF | TGTGCCAGCAGAGCGCGGGCCTCCACTGAAGCTTTCTTT
16 | NA | TRBJ2-7 | TRBD2 | TRBV2 | CASSEWASGNSYEQYF | TGTGCCAGCAGTGAATGGGCTAGCGGGAATTCCTACGAGCAGTACTTC
16 | NA | TRBJ2-2 | NA | TRBV10-2 | CASSESGYSNTGELFF | TGCGCCAGCAGTGAGTCCGGGTATTCGAACACCGGGGAGCTGTTTTTT
14 | once | TRBJ2-3 | NA | TRBV27 | CASSLLSAPDTQYF | TGTGCCAGCAGTTTATTGTCAGCCCCAGATACGCAGTATTTT
15 | NA | TRBJ2-2 | NA | TRBV2 | CASSELGGVTGELFF | TGTGCCAGCAGTGAGTTGGGGGGAGTCACCGGGGAGCTGTTTTTT
14 | NA | TRBJ2-7 | NA | TRBV6-1 | CASSQGRQAYEQYF | TGTGCCAGCAGCCAAGGGCGACAAGCCTACGAGCAGTACTTC
16 | NA | TRBJ1-4 | TRBD1 | TRBV5-1 | CASSRGQGAINEKLFF | TGCGCCAGCAGCCGCGGACAGGGGGCTATTAATGAAAAACTGTTTTTT
14 | NA | TRBJ1-2 | NA | TRBV6-6 | CASSYSIEGDGYTF | TGTGCCAGCAGTTACTCGATAGAAGGGGACGGCTACACCTTC
14 | NA | TRBJ2-3 | NA | TRBV10-3 | CAISAITSADTQYF | TGTGCCATCAGTGCCATAACTTCGGCAGATACGCAGTATTTT
16 | NA | TRBJ2-7 | TRBD2 | TRBV19 | CASSPGTSGTIFKQYF | TGTGCCAGTAGTCCCGGGACTAGCGGGACCATATTTAAGCAGTACTTC
15 | NA | TRBJ1-2 | NA | TRBV4-1 | CASSQEESFNYGYTF | TGCGCCAGCAGCCAAGAGGAAAGTTTTAACTATGGCTACACCTTC
16 | NA | TRBJ1-3 | NA | TRBV7-7 | CASSWPRRERGDTIYF | TGTGCCAGCAGCTGGCCCCGGAGGGAGAGGGGGGACACCATATATTTT
13 | NA | TRBJ2-2 | NA | TRBV7-3 | CASSPWDAGELFF | TGTGCCAGCAGCCCCTGGGACGCCGGGGAGCTGTTTTTT